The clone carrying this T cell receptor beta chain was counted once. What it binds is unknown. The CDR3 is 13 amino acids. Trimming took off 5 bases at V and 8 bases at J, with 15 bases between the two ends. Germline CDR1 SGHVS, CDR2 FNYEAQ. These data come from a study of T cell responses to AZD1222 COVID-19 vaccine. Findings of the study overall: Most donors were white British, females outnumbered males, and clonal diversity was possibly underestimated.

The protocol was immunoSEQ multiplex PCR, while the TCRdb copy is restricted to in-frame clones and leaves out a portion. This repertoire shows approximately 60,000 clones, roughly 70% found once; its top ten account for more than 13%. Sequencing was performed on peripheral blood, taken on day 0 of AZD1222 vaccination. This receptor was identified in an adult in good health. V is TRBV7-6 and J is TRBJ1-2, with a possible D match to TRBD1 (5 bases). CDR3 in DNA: TGTGCCAGCAGCCTGGACGGGGGATCCGGCTACACCTTC. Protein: CASSLDGGSGYTF.